This TCR beta chain was observed in a study of cytomegalovirus exposure and HLA in healthy donors (dated by TCRdb to the late 2010s). About the investigation overall: According to a later analysis, one platform produced both the 110 or so validation repertoires and the 700 or so repertoires of the first cohort. In addition to the first cohort of 666 subjects, a separate validation cohort of 120 different subjects was used. The study combined high-throughput TCR immunosequencing, statistical association of individual TCRs with disease status, and machine learning to predict cytomegalovirus infection status. The aim of the study was to test whether cataloging public T cell receptors could identify signatures of past pathogen exposure. Broad study findings and their caveats: The study listed 164 TCR beta chains as associated with cytomegalovirus. While some public TCRs were present in many individuals, most TCR sequences turned up only very rarely across donors. A later analysis lacked HLA typing for the validation cohort, so it scored co-occurrence in that cohort across all 110 or so repertoires. The classifier was reported to diagnose cytomegalovirus status with high specificity and sensitivity in both the original and validation cohorts. In vitro tests confirmed that a few of the cytomegalovirus-associated TCR beta chains recognize cytomegalovirus antigens. The authors suggested that the approach could potentially be extended to other disease states and immunological phenotypes. In a later analysis, TCRs clustered in the first cohort were found to also tend to co-occur in the roughly 120 validation repertoires, with 90% to 95% of cluster scores above 0.

The library relied on the immunoSEQ multiplex PCR assay. The original pipeline was this. A statistical classification framework was built to diagnose cytomegalovirus status from the catalog of TCR beta chain sequences. The immuneACCESS repertoire file appears here via TCRdb, limited to in-frame rearrangements. These files lack a portion of the clones; in checked studies, under half of the deficit traces to unresolved V genes, and the cause of the others is not known. V, J and clone size derive from that table, while D and trimming were established from the DNA sequence. The sample has about 180,000 clones on record, 85% of them singletons. Approximately 15% of the sample belongs to the ten largest clones. This clone has only one observation. The antigen it recognizes is unknown. No base quality information exists; no much larger clone differs at one position. The donors belonged to the validation cohort of 120 subjects, which was separate from the approximately 700-subject first cohort.

Sequences were obtained from PBMCs. The sequence came from a man between 18 and 29 years old in good health and CMV-seropositive.

CDR3 region: CASSLPFTGTEYGYTF. The bases are TGTGCCAGCAGCTTACCCTTCACCGGGACTGAGTATGGCTACACCTTC. The chain uses TRBV7-2 and TRBJ1-2; TRBD1 is a weak D gene call, 5 bases matching. The germline V gene specifies SGHTA as CDR1 and FQGNSA as CDR2. The CDR3 has 16 amino acids, counting the end cysteine and phenylalanine. The read is trimmed to its CDR3 DNA, 48 bases read in frame from base 1. V gives up 2 bases and J gives up 5 bases, and the segment between their germline ends measures 18 bases. The full variable domain, completed from the reference TRBV7-2 and TRBJ1-2 proteins outside the CDR3, reads GAGVSQSPSNKVTEKGKDVELRCDPISGHTALYWYRQSLGQGLEFLIYFQGNSAPDKSGLPSDRFSAERTGGSVSTLTIQRTQQEDSAVYLCASSLPFTGTEYGYTFGSGTRLTVV.